These 22 T cell receptor beta chains originate from one sample sequenced in a study of CD8 T cells in ankylosing spondylitis. Overall study results and limits: In ankylosing spondylitis blood, a motif of roughly eight highly homologous TCR beta variants appeared characteristic.

The antigens these receptors bind are not known. TCRdb independently ran MiXCR on the 5' RACE reads; one entry per CDR3 protein. Here the sample spans some 700,000 distinct CDR3 sequences, under 20% being singletons. The sample taken for sequencing was blood, either unsorted or a sorted T cell fraction (not recorded which). The receptors shown here come from a male donor with ankylosing spondylitis.

This clonotype has just a few counts. The J gene is TRBJ1-1, the V gene TRBV6-1, with 9 bases that match TRBD1. Germline CDR1 reads MNHNS; CDR2 reads SASEGT. The CDR3 loop spans 13 amino acids. Trimming cost V 7 bases and J 4 bases; bases outside gene matches: 4. The CDR3 region has the DNA TGTGCCAGCAAAGGACAGGGGTTCACTGAAGCTTTCTTT. Translated: CASKGQGFTEAFF.

The chain links TRBV5-1 to TRBJ2-3, with 16 bases fitting TRBD2. J was trimmed by 6 bases and V by 4 bases; bases with no gene match: 8. CDR3 length: 17 residues. CDR1 and CDR2 (germline): SGHRS, YFSETQ. DNA of the CDR3: TGCGCCAGCAGCGCCGGGACTAGCGGGGGGGCCGTGGATACGCAGTATTTT. Amino acid sequence: CASSAGTSGGAVDTQYF.

V is TRBV10-3 and J is TRBJ2-3; 8 nucleotides agree with TRBD2. The trim removed 6 bases at V and 6 bases at J, leaving 5 bases unmatched. There are 13 residues in the CDR3. The germline V gene has CDR1 ENHRY and CDR2 SYGVKD. In DNA, the CDR3 is TGTGCCATCAGGGGGACTAGAGCGGATACGCAGTATTTT. It specifies CAIRGTRADTQYF.

This chain links TRBV28 with TRBJ2-1, with 8 bases identical to TRBD2. Germline CDR1 and CDR2: MDHEN and SYDVKM. This CDR3 is built from 16 residues. V dropped 3 bases and J dropped 3; count of bases not matched to a gene: 7. The DNA for the CDR3 is TGTGCCAGCAGTTTGCCCTTAGCGGGGAACTACAATGAGCAGTTCTTC. Its translation is CASSLPLAGNYNEQFF.

This chain links TRBV20-1 with TRBJ2-3; 10 nucleotides agree with TRBD1. J lost 4 bases, V lost 2 bases, and 6 bases had no gene match. This CDR3 is 15 amino acids long. CDR1 and CDR2 from the germline V gene are DFQATT and SNEGSKA (reference sequence). CDR3: CSARPDRGRPDTQYF. CDR3 DNA sequence: TGCAGTGCTAGACCTGACAGGGGGCGGCCAGATACGCAGTATTTT.

This clonotype was observed a few times. The chain combines TRBV4-1 with TRBJ2-1; 8 bases agree with TRBD1. From germline, CDR1 is MGHRA and CDR2 YSYEKL. V was clipped by 3 bases and J by 4 bases; unmatched bases: 8. The CDR3 contains 16 residues. This chain's CDR3 is CASSHDRGTLYNEQFF. The CDR3 DNA reads as TGCGCCAGCAGCCATGACAGGGGTACGTTGTACAATGAGCAGTTCTTC.

The chain employs TRBV9 and TRBJ2-5; 12 nucleotides agree with TRBD1. This CDR3 comprises 16 residues. V shed 2 bases and J 4 bases; nucleotides not matched to a gene: 6. Germline lookup yields CDR1 SGDLS and CDR2 YYNGEE. CDR3 sequence (DNA): TGTGCCAGCAGCGTGGCGGGACAGGGGGCCGGAGAGACCCAGTACTTC. Protein sequence: CASSVAGQGAGETQYF.

The CDR3 is CASSGTGTGNTGELFF. In DNA form, the CDR3 reads TGTGCCAGCAGCGGCACCGGGACGGGGAACACCGGGGAGCTGTTTTTT. J is TRBJ2-2 and V is TRBV7-9; the D call may be TRBD1 or TRBD2 (5 bases each). Germline V lookup: CDR1 SEHNR, CDR2 FQNEAQ (reference sequence). V lost 5 bases, J lost 1 base, and 14 bases lay in between. This CDR3 contains 16 residues.

V and J are TRBV18 and TRBJ2-3; the D gene could be TRBD1 or TRBD2 (5 bases each). V lost 0 bases and J lost 2, with 15 bases in between. The CDR3 covers 17 residues. The germline gives CDR1 KGHSH, CDR2 LQKENI. DNA for the CDR3: TGTGCCAGCTCACCACCGGGGCGGATGGGGGACACAGATACGCAGTATTTT. Amino acid sequence: CASSPPGRMGDTDTQYF.

V is TRBV28 and J is TRBJ2-7; D is perhaps TRBD1 (7 bases). The germline CDR1 and CDR2 sequences are MDHEN and SYDVKM. The CDR3 spans 14 residues. V was shortened by 4 bases and J by 5 bases, with 15 bases between the two germline ends. DNA for the CDR3: TGTGCCAGCAGTTCACAGGGGCCGGGGGACGAGCAGTACTTC. This sequence encodes CASSSQGPGDEQYF.

The sample holds a few counts of this clonotype. V and J are TRBV20-1 and TRBJ1-3; D remains ambiguous. Germline V gives CDR1 DFQATT, CDR2 SNEGSKA (reference sequence). Trimming took 3 bases from V and 3 from J, leaving 9 bases between them. The CDR3 runs to 13 residues. CDR3 DNA: TGCAGTGCTAGTTGGGCATTTGGAAACACCATATATTTT. This sequence encodes CSASWAFGNTIYF.

This clonotype has at least ten counts. The genes are TRBV27 and TRBJ2-7; D gene uncertain. Trimming took off 4 bases at V and 7 bases at J, with 11 bases between the two ends. CDR1 and CDR2 (germline): MNHEY, SMNVEV (reference sequence). The CDR3 is 12 amino acids. The DNA of the CDR3 is TGTGCCAGCAGTTCTCCGCCGGGTGAGCAGTACTTC. It specifies CASSSPPGEQYF.

The rearrangement uses TRBV28 and TRBJ2-7; tentatively, D is TRBD2 (5 bases). In germline, CDR1 is MDHEN, CDR2 SYDVKM. The germline V and J ends were trimmed by 4 bases and 3 bases, with 16 bases remaining between them. CDR3 length: 15 amino acids. The CDR3 coding sequence is TGTGCCAGCAGTTCCCTGGCTAGCAATTACTACGAGCAGTACTTC. This translates into CASSSLASNYYEQYF.

This clonotype was picked up many times. This rearrangement joins TRBV12-3 or TRBV12-4 to TRBJ2-1; 8 bases fit TRBD2. J lost 4 bases, V lost 6 bases, and 8 bases had no gene match. This CDR3 is 15 amino acids long. The chain's CDR3 is CASSLSGGGYNEQFF. CDR3 in DNA: TGTGCCAGCAGCCTCTCGGGCGGGGGGTACAATGAGCAGTTCTTC.

This chain uses TRBV10-3 with TRBJ2-1, with 7 bases identical to TRBD2. With V trimmed by 4 bases and J by 2 bases, 2 bases remained unmatched. Germline V gene data show CDR1 as ENHRY and CDR2 as SYGVKD. The CDR3 loop spans 14 amino acids. The CDR3 region is CAISGAGAYNEQFF. CDR3 nucleotide sequence: TGTGCCATCAGTGGTGCGGGAGCCTACAATGAGCAGTTCTTC.

The rearrangement uses TRBV5-1 and TRBJ1-2, with D maybe TRBD1 (5 bases). The CDR3 has 14 amino acids. Between the trimmed V and J ends, which lost 4 bases and 4 bases, there was a span of 14 bases. Germline CDR1 and CDR2: SGHRS and YFSETQ. The CDR3 region is CASSAGYGAYGYTF. In DNA form, the CDR3 reads TGCGCCAGCAGCGCTGGATATGGGGCCTATGGCTACACCTTC.

This clonotype was observed a few times. CDR3 DNA: TGTGCCAGCAGTCCCGGGGGTTATAGCAATCAGCCCCAGCATTTT. This translates into CASSPGGYSNQPQHF. This chain joins TRBV9 and TRBJ1-5; a weak D match, TRBD1 (5 bases). The ends were cut back, 5 bases at V and 0 bases at J, with 12 bases in the middle. Germline V gene sequence: CDR1 SGDLS, CDR2 YYNGEE. This CDR3 is 15 amino acids long. The whole variable domain, remainder taken from reference TRBV9 and TRBJ1-5, is DSGVTQTPKHLITATGQRVTLRCSPRSGDLSVYWYQQSLDQGLQFLIQYYNGEERAKGNILERFSAQQFPDLHSELNLSSLELGDSALYFCASSPGGYSNQPQHFGDGTRLSIL.

The table lists this clonotype with a few counts. The CDR3 protein is CSVEVSANEQFF. For the CDR3, the DNA is TGCAGCGTTGAAGTTTCGGCGAATGAGCAGTTCTTC. V gene TRBV29-1 combines with J gene TRBJ2-1; D unclear. The CDR3 covers 12 residues. Trimming removed 1 base at V and 7 bases at J, with 8 bases between. The germline CDR1 and CDR2 sequences are SQVTM and ANQGSEA.

The rearrangement joins TRBV7-8 to TRBJ2-3; D might be TRBD1 or TRBD2, each matching 5 bases. Germline CDR1 and CDR2: SGHVS and FQNEAQ. V was clipped by 4 bases and J by 5 bases, with 19 bases between them. The CDR3 contains 16 residues. CDR3 in amino acids: CASSSYGTIRVDTQYF. The CDR3 bases are TGTGCCAGCAGCTCCTACGGGACCATCCGGGTAGATACGCAGTATTTT.

This clonotype was picked up a small number of times. V is TRBV25-1 and J is TRBJ2-3; D is ambiguous. V shed 1 base and J shed 3 bases, with 8 bases lying between them. The CDR3 covers 14 residues. Germline V gene sequence: CDR1 MGHDK, CDR2 SYGVNS. In DNA form, the CDR3 reads TGTGCCAGCAGTGAATGGTATATTACAGATACGCAGTATTTT. This gives the protein CASSEWYITDTQYF.

This clonotype has a handful of counts. The V gene is TRBV29-1, the J gene TRBJ1-5; D is undetermined. The germline V gene has CDR1 SQVTM and CDR2 ANQGSEA. The CDR3 extends over 13 amino acids. Trimming pared 6 bases from V and 4 bases from J, leaving 13 bases between. The CDR3 reads CSVGVGGNQPQHF. CDR3 bases: TGCAGCGTCGGAGTGGGTGGGAATCAGCCCCAGCATTTT.

The genes are TRBV6-1 and TRBJ1-1; possibly TRBD1 for D (5 bases). Germline V gives CDR1 MNHNS, CDR2 SASEGT. The ends were cut back, 5 bases at V and 5 bases at J, with 15 bases in the middle. The CDR3 consists of 14 residues. The CDR3 loop is CASSRGGPWTEAFF. DNA of the CDR3: TGTGCCAGCAGTCGGGGCGGCCCGTGGACTGAAGCTTTCTTT.